The sequence of this T cell receptor beta chain was determined in a study of shared clonotypes between healthy human individuals. Study context: Researchers assigned three CD4 naive, three CD4 memory, two CD8 naive and one CD8 memory plate to each donor. Study results and caveats: Estimated clonotype richness was generally higher in naive than memory subsets.

None of the donors, who were healthy HIV-negative adults, had recently had acute infections or vaccinations. Only in-frame clones appear in the TCRdb table, and some are missing; sequencing was by immunoSEQ multiplex PCR. The table has 780,000 or so clones, around 70% seen once. A word on this clone: The target antigen is unknown.

Germline CDR1 SEHNR, CDR2 FQNEAQ (reference sequence). This CDR3 region has 13 residues. The germline V and J ends were trimmed by 2 bases and 5 bases, with 10 bases remaining between them. V gene TRBV7-9 combines with J gene TRBJ2-7; D ambiguous. This receptor was obtained from a woman aged 25-40 years in good health. The sequenced sample was memory CD4+ T cells sorted from blood. The subset denotes: CD45RA-negative fraction. The CDR3 loop is CASSLPADHEQYF. The CDR3, as DNA: TGTGCCAGCAGCTTACCGGCGGACCACGAGCAGTACTTC.